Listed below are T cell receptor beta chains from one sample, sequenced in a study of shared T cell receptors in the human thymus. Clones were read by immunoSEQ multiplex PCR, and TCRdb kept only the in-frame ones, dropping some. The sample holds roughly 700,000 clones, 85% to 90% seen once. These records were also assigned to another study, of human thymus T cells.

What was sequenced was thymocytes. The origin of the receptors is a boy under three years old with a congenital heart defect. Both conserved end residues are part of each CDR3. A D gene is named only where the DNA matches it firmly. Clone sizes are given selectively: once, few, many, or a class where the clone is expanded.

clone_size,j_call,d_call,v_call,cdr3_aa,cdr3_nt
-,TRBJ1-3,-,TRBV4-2,CASSTRDISSGNTIYF,TGTGCCAGCAGCACCCGGGACATCTCCTCTGGAAACACCATATATTTT
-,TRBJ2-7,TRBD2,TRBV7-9,CASAAGDGYEQYF,TGTGCCAGCGCGGCGGGGGACGGCTACGAGCAGTACTTC
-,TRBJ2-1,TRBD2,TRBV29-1,CSATSGSNNEQFF,TGCAGCGCTACTAGCGGGAGCAATAATGAGCAGTTCTTC
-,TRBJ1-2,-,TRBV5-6,CASSLRRIHGYTF,TGTGCCAGCAGCTTGAGGAGGATTCATGGCTACACCTTC
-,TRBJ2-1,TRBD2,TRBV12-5,CASGSGGRGPNEQFF,TGTGCTAGTGGTTCCGGGGGGAGGGGACCCAATGAGCAGTTCTTC
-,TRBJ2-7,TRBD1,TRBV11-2,CASSLTGQVLSYEQYF,TGTGCCAGCAGCTTAACGGGACAGGTCCTTTCCTACGAGCAGTACTTC
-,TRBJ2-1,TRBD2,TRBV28,CASSIGTMYNEQFF,TGTGCCAGCAGTATCGGGACTATGTACAATGAGCAGTTCTTC
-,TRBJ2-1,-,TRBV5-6,CASSFGINEQFF,TGTGCCAGCAGCTTCGGTATCAATGAGCAGTTCTTC
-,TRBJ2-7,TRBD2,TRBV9,CASSVEGQETSGSIYEQYF,TGTGCCAGCAGCGTAGAAGGCCAGGAGACTAGCGGGAGTATCTACGAGCAGTACTTC
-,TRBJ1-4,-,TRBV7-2,CASSLATNNEKLFF,TGTGCCAGCAGCTTAGCGACAAATAATGAAAAACTGTTTTTT
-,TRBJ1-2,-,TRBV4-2,CASSQVRRTEGFLNYGYTF,TGTGCCAGCAGCCAAGTGAGACGGACAGAGGGGTTTCTTAACTATGGCTACACCTTC
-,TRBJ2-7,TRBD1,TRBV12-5,CASGLPPGQGWGGYEQYF,TGTGCTAGTGGTTTGCCACCGGGACAGGGATGGGGAGGGTACGAGCAGTACTTC
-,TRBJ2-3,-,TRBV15,CATSRGPSAAHTDTQYF,TGTGCCACCAGCAGAGGACCGTCGGCGGCCCACACAGATACGCAGTATTTT
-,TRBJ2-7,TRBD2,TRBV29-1,CSAEVRAGGREQYF,TGCAGCGCTGAAGTGAGAGCGGGAGGGCGTGAGCAGTACTTC
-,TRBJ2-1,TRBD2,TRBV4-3,CASSLGLLARNNEQFF,TGCGCCAGCAGCCTAGGCCTACTAGCGCGAAACAATGAGCAGTTCTTC
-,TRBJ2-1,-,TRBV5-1,CASHLVSGRGSYNEQFF,TGCGCCAGCCATCTAGTTTCTGGGAGAGGCTCCTACAATGAGCAGTTCTTC
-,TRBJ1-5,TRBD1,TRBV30,CAWSEETGDRANQPQHF,TGTGCCTGGAGTGAGGAGACGGGGGACAGGGCCAATCAGCCCCAGCATTTT
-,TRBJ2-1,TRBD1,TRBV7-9,CASSPGTGGYNEQFF,TGTGCCAGCAGCCCCGGGACAGGGGGTTACAATGAGCAGTTCTTC
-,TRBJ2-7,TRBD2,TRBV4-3,CASSQDLGAGDRPPHEQYF,TGCGCCAGCAGCCAAGATCTGGGAGCGGGGGACCGTCCCCCCCACGAGCAGTACTTC
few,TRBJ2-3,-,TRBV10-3,CAISEGAGPGTDTQYF,TGTGCCATCAGTGAGGGAGCGGGCCCCGGCACAGATACGCAGTATTTT
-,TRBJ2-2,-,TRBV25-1,CASSSRRGGTTGELFF,TGTGCCAGCAGTTCCCGAAGGGGGGGGACCACCGGGGAGCTGTTTTTT
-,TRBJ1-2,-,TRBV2,CASTPEQGTHSGGYTF,TGTGCCAGCACTCCCGAGCAGGGGACGCACTCGGGAGGCTACACCTTC
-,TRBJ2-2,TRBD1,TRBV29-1,CSVDLPRPLTRTGCTGELFF,TGCAGCGTCGACCTCCCCCGACCATTGACTCGGACAGGGTGCACCGGGGAGCTGTTTTTT
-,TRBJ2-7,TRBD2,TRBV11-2,CASSLDSLAGVQYEQYF,TGTGCCAGCAGCTTAGATAGTCTAGCGGGAGTTCAGTACGAGCAGTACTTC
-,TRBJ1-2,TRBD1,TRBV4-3,CASSQIELGPTGGSSDGYTF,TGCGCCAGCAGCCAGATTGAATTGGGTCCGACAGGGGGCAGTTCGGATGGCTACACCTTC